This T cell receptor beta chain was captured by sequencing in a study of immune evolution from preneoplasia to lung adenocarcinoma. H&E slides confirmed each diagnosis, reviewed by two pathologists independently. The assay was immunoSEQ multiplex PCR, and TCRdb's table has in-frame clones only and misses some. The top ten hold around 2.6% of the sample, which has about 16,000 clones, about 88% seen once. Concerning this clone: Its target is unknown.

Whole-study results and caveats: Top clone share appeared to fall from AAH through AIS, MIA, adenocarcinoma. Normal lung had highest clonality; later lesions appeared denser, more diverse.

With 1 base removed from V and 5 bases from J, the gap between germline ends came to 6 bases. The CDR3 runs to 13 residues. Germline V gives CDR1 LNHNV, CDR2 YYDKDF (reference sequence). The TCR sequence derives from a person aged 70 to 79 with invasive lung adenocarcinoma. The chain carries TRBV15 and TRBJ2-1, with a weak D call TRBD2 (5 bases). Sequencing used FFPE invasive lung adenocarcinoma tissue. In DNA, the CDR3 is TGTGCCACCAGCAGAGTCGGGAACAATGAGCAGTTCTTC. The encoded protein is CATSRVGNNEQFF. Supplemented by reference TRBV15 and TRBJ2-1, the full variable domain reads DAMVIQNPRYQVTQFGKPVTLSCSQTLNHNVMYWYQQKSSQAPKLLFHYYDKDFNNEADTPDNFQSRRPNTSFCFLDIRSPGLGDTAMYLCATSRVGNNEQFFGPGTRLTVL.